These 5 T cell receptor beta chains were all obtained from the same sample, sequenced in a study of T cells after yellow fever vaccination. In TCRdb, the 5' RACE reads were re-called with MiXCR into one record per CDR3 protein. The table shows 150,000 to 200,000 distinct CDR3 sequences, with around 7.2% occurring only once. Source: CD4+ T cells sorted from PBMCs, taken 5 to 6 days after the first yellow fever vaccination. All receptors come from a man in his late teens or twenties who received the YFV17D yellow fever vaccine.

This clonotype has just a few counts. In nucleotides, the CDR3 is TGCGCCAGCAGCCAAGCAGTCGGTGGACCATACGAGCAGTACTTC. It translates to CASSQAVGGPYEQYF. The gene calls are TRBV4-3 and TRBJ2-7; no clear D gene. The V end was cut by 1 base, the J end by 4 bases, with 14 bases between. Germline-derived CDR1 and CDR2 are LGHNA and YSLEER. The CDR3 covers 15 residues.

The table lists this clonotype with many counts. The chain is built from TRBV7-6 and TRBJ2-2; D unclear. V was cut by 5 bases and J by 6 bases, with 7 bases left in between. This CDR3 has 12 amino acids. Germline lookup yields CDR1 SGHVS and CDR2 FNYEAQ. This CDR3 reads CASSTDAGELFF. CDR3 DNA sequence: TGTGCCAGCAGCACGGACGCCGGGGAGCTGTTTTTT. The full variable domain, completed using reference TRBV7-6 and TRBJ2-2, is GAGVSQSPRYKVTKRGQDVALRCDPISGHVSLYWYRQALGQGPEFLTYFNYEAQQDKSGLPNDRFSAERPEGSISTLTIQRTEQRDSAMYRCASSTDAGELFFGEGSRLTVL.

In this sample, this clonotype turned up many times. This chain uses TRBV4-3 with TRBJ1-5; the match to TRBD1 covers 8 bases. The CDR3 has 15 residues. V trimming: 0 bases; J trimming: 4 bases; junction bases outside the gene matches: 2. Germline lookup yields CDR1 LGHNA and CDR2 YSLEER. CDR3 residues: CASSQDTGGNQPQHF. CDR3 DNA: TGCGCCAGCAGCCAAGATACAGGGGGGAATCAGCCCCAGCATTTT.

This clonotype was detected a few times. The DNA for the CDR3 is TGCGCCAGCAGCTTAGAGGGAAGGAATGGCTACACCTTC. It is translated as CASSLEGRNGYTF. J is TRBJ1-2 and V is TRBV5-1; D is undetermined. From germline, CDR1 is SGHRS and CDR2 YFSETQ. The CDR3 length is 13 residues. V was pared by 2 bases and J by 6 bases, with 11 bases between.

This clonotype was observed many times. The chain uses TRBV5-4 and TRBJ2-3, with 8 bases aligning to TRBD2. This CDR3 has 16 residues. Trimming at V came to 1 base and at J to 3 bases, leaving 7 bases not matched to a gene. Germline-derived CDR1 and CDR2 are SGHNT and YYREEE (reference sequence). DNA for the CDR3: TGTGCCAGCAGCTTGAGGGCGGGGGGCCCTACAGATACGCAGTATTTT. This encodes CASSLRAGGPTDTQYF.